This TCR beta chain was recovered during a study of blood T cell repertoires in COVID-19. Study background: The study drew acute and convalescent COVID-19 samples from the United States, Italy and Spain. PBMCs, B-cell-depleted T cells, or T cells were the source of the cDNA or gDNA that made up the material.

V was shortened by 7 bases and J by 8 bases, with 9 bases between the two germline ends. The CDR3 contains 11 residues. CDR1 MNHEY and CDR2 SVGAGI come from the germline V gene. Per the original data handling: Reference gene primer amplification gave estimated nucleated cell counts. Repertoires were generated with immunoSEQ multiplex PCR, while TCRdb's copy carries only in-frame clones and drops some. The V and J calls and clone size were taken over from that table, and D and trimming were inferred from the DNA. The repertoire holds roughly 200,000 clones, with approximately 82% as singletons. The J gene is TRBJ1-3, the V gene TRBV6-5, with D hard to call. The sample was peripheral blood. This TCR derives from a middle-aged man with active or convalescent COVID-19. This chain's CDR3 is CASKFGDTIYF. The CDR3 DNA sequence: TGTGCCAGCAAATTCGGTGACACCATATATTTT.